The 13 T cell receptor beta chains in this list originate from one sample, sequenced in a study of blood T cell repertoires in COVID-19. Method: immunoSEQ multiplex PCR; TCRdb's copy keeps in-frame clones and lacks some. There are roughly 190,000 clones in the sample; about 88% occur only once, and around 7% lies in the top ten. Sequenced: peripheral blood. These receptors were taken from a woman at least 80 years old in a cohort sampled during active or convalescent COVID-19.

The V gene is TRBV19, the J gene TRBJ1-1; 8 bases line up with TRBD1. The CDR3 spans 15 residues. J was trimmed by 5 bases and V by 8 bases; bases with no gene match: 13. The germline CDR1 and CDR2 sequences are LNHDA and SQIVND (reference sequence). CDR3 sequence (DNA): TGTGCCAGTTTCCTCAGGACAGGGATAAATACTGAAGCTTTCTTT. This sequence encodes CASFLRTGINTEAFF.

The V gene is TRBV7-9, the J gene TRBJ1-2; TRBD1 matches 7 bases. Germline values: CDR1 SEHNR, CDR2 FQNEAQ (reference sequence). The CDR3 runs to 16 residues. V trimming: 5 bases; J trimming: 4 bases; junction bases outside the gene matches: 13. The CDR3 spells CASSGGWTGIFYGYTF. CDR3 DNA: TGTGCCAGCAGCGGCGGTTGGACAGGCATTTTCTATGGCTACACCTTC.

J is TRBJ1-5 and V is TRBV7-9; D is undetermined. Looked up from germline, CDR1 is SEHNR and CDR2 is FQNEAQ (reference sequence). CDR3 size: 15 residues. V lost 0 bases, J lost 3 bases, and 9 bases lay in between. CDR3 nucleotide sequence: TGTGCCAGCAGCTTAGCTGAGGTCACCAATCAGCCCCAGCATTTT. As protein: CASSLAEVTNQPQHF. Combining the CDR3 with reference TRBV7-9 and TRBJ1-5 gives the whole variable domain DTGVSQNPRHKITKRGQNVTFRCDPISEHNRLYWYRQTLGQGPEFLTYFQNEAQLEKSRLLSDRFSAERPKGSFSTLEIQRTEQGDSAMYLCASSLAEVTNQPQHFGDGTRLSIL.

The chain carries TRBV6-1 and TRBJ2-5; D is ambiguous. V shed 2 bases and J shed 7 bases, with 5 bases lying between them. Germline lookup yields CDR1 MNHNS and CDR2 SASEGT. The CDR3 runs 11 residues. The CDR3, as DNA: TGTGCCAGCAGTGAACTAGGGACCCAGTACTTC. Translation gives CASSELGTQYF.

The rearrangement uses TRBV9 and TRBJ2-5; D is undetermined. The ends were cut back, 3 bases at V and 2 bases at J, with 11 bases in the middle. Per the germline V gene, CDR1 is SGDLS and CDR2 is YYNGEE. This CDR3 region has 14 residues. CDR3 region: CASSALSTQETQYF. Here the CDR3 DNA reads TGTGCCAGCAGCGCCCTATCTACTCAAGAGACCCAGTACTTC.

The chain links TRBV18 to TRBJ2-1, with 7 positions matching TRBD2. CDR3 size: 17 residues. CDR1 KGHSH and CDR2 LQKENI come from the germline V gene. The junction had 17 bases not matched to a gene; V was cut back by 8 bases and J by 4 bases. CDR3 bases: TGTGCCAGCCGAGGTCCGGGAGGCCCCGGTGGGTACAATGAGCAGTTCTTC. Translated: CASRGPGGPGGYNEQFF.

V is TRBV30 and J is TRBJ2-7; a weak D match, TRBD2 (6 bases). Between the trimmed V and J ends, which lost 2 bases and 3 bases, there was a span of 17 bases. Germline lookup yields CDR1 GTSNPN and CDR2 SVGIG (reference sequence). The CDR3 sequence is 15 residues long. CDR3 sequence reads: CAWSPPGRRDYEQYV. The CDR3 DNA reads as TGTGCCTGGAGTCCTCCGGGACGGAGGGACTACGAGCAGTACGTC.

The chain is built from TRBV6-6 and TRBJ1-2; 8 nucleotides match TRBD1. The V and J ends lost 0 bases and 5 bases, in that order; junction bases with no gene match: 8. The CDR3 spans 16 residues. Germline CDR1 is MNHNY and CDR2 is SVGAGI (reference sequence). DNA for the CDR3: TGTGCCAGCAGTTACTCGAGGCAGGGGGCCTCATATGGCTACACCTTC. Translation: CASSYSRQGASYGYTF.

The chain combines TRBV6-2 or TRBV6-3 with TRBJ1-5; D not resolved. Per the germline V gene, CDR1 is MNHEY and CDR2 is SVGEGT. The CDR3 consists of 16 residues. Trimming stripped 2 bases from V and 3 bases from J, with 14 bases between. For the CDR3, the DNA is TGTGCCAGCAGTTACCGTTTATTCAGAAACAATCAGCCCCAGCATTTT. It specifies CASSYRLFRNNQPQHF.

The chain uses TRBV29-1 and TRBJ1-1; D is possibly TRBD1 (5 bases). The CDR3 runs 15 residues. In germline, CDR1 is SQVTM, CDR2 ANQGSEA. The V and J ends lost 6 bases and 0 bases respectively, with 17 bases between them. The CDR3 protein is CSVDRQTKMNTEAFF. The CDR3 nucleotides are TGCAGCGTCGACCGACAGACGAAAATGAACACTGAAGCTTTCTTT.

This clone was picked up a small number of times. This sequence joins TRBV29-1 and TRBJ1-3; D is unclear. Trimming cost V 6 bases and J 2 bases, with 11 bases left between them. Germline V gives CDR1 SQVTM, CDR2 ANQGSEA. CDR3 length: 13 amino acids. Written as DNA, the CDR3 is TGCAGCGTGGATAATGGGCCTGGAAACACCATATATTTT. Amino acid sequence: CSVDNGPGNTIYF.

This sequence joins TRBV3-1 (or the pseudogene TRBV3-2) and TRBJ2-7, with 10 bases fitting TRBD2. J was trimmed by 7 bases and V by 6 bases; bases with no gene match: 6. This CDR3 contains 13 residues. Germline loops: CDR1 LGHDT, CDR2 YNNKEL (reference sequence). Here the CDR3 DNA reads TGTGCCAGCAGACGTAGCGGGGGGTCAGAGCAGTACTTC. Protein sequence: CASRRSGGSEQYF.

The V and J genes are TRBV27 and TRBJ1-1, with 7 positions matching TRBD1. The V and J ends lost 4 bases and 1 base, in that order; junction bases with no gene match: 3. Germline assignment: CDR1 MNHEY and CDR2 SMNVEV (reference sequence). The CDR3 length is 14 residues. For the CDR3, the DNA is TGTGCCAGCAGTTACGGACAGGCGAACACTGAAGCTTTCTTT. It specifies CASSYGQANTEAFF.